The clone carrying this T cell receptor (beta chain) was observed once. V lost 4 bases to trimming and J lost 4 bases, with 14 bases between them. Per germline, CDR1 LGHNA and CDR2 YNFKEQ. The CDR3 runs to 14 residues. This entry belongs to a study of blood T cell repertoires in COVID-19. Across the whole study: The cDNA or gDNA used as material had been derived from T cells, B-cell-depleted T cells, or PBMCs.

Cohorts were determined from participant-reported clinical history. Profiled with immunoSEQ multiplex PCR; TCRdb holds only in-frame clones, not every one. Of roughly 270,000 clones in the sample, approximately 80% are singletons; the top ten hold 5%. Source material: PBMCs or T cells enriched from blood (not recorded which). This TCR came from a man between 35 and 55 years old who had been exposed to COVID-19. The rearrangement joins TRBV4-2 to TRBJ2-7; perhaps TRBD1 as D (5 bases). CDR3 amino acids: CASSPDSQGYEQYF. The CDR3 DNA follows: TGTGCCAGCAGCCCAGACTCTCAGGGTTACGAGCAGTACTTC.